This T cell receptor (beta chain) is drawn from a study of blood T cell repertoires in COVID-19. Recruits, aged roughly 18 to 100 years, lived in 20 to 30 US areas. Which cohort a participant joined came from the clinical history participants gave. The repertoire was sequenced with immunoSEQ multiplex PCR; TCRdb's copy has only in-frame clones and lacks some. The profile shows some 250,000 clones, 86% of them singletons. There are 15 residues in the CDR3. Looked up from germline, CDR1 is SEHNR and CDR2 is FQNEAQ (reference sequence). V gave up 3 bases and J gave up 7 bases; unmatched junction bases: 7.

The sample was PBMCs or T cells enriched from blood (not recorded which). The chain couples TRBV7-9 to TRBJ1-2; 11 bases are a match to TRBD1. This clonotype was obtained from a young man who had recovered from COVID-19. The CDR3 protein is CASSFRTGGVSGYTF. The CDR3 nucleotides are TGTGCCAGCAGCTTTCGGACAGGGGGCGTTAGTGGCTACACCTTC.